This TCR beta chain was recorded in a study of blood T cells in healthy people across ages. Study at large: Per two T cells, template switching captured roughly one barcoded beta molecule. Study outcomes and limitations: It was held that diversity estimates obtained from one million T cells represented underestimates.

The V gene end was trimmed by 0 bases and the J gene end by 3 bases; junction bases not matched to a gene: 1. The germline V gene has CDR1 LGHNA and CDR2 YSLEER. CDR3 size: 15 residues. Ten milliliters of peripheral blood were drawn from each donor into EDTA-treated tubes. With a J-beta primer mix and a sample-barcoded 5' primer, a second PCR ran about 7 to 11 cycles. The template-switch adaptor was a 5' adaptor with 12 random nucleotides. It tagged each cDNA molecule. Each CDR3 protein is one row after TCRdb ran MiXCR on the 5' RACE reads. Among roughly 830,000 distinct CDR3 sequences, around 68% were seen once, and the ten largest hold 28%. Note on this clonotype: Its target is not known.

The TCR sequence derives from a man aged 25 to 40 in good health. The chain is built from TRBV4-3 and TRBJ2-1; TRBD1 matches at 8 bases. Sample: blood. As DNA, the CDR3 is TGCGCCAGCAGCCAAGAAGACAGGGGCTACAATGAGCAGTTCTTC. Encoded protein: CASSQEDRGYNEQFF.